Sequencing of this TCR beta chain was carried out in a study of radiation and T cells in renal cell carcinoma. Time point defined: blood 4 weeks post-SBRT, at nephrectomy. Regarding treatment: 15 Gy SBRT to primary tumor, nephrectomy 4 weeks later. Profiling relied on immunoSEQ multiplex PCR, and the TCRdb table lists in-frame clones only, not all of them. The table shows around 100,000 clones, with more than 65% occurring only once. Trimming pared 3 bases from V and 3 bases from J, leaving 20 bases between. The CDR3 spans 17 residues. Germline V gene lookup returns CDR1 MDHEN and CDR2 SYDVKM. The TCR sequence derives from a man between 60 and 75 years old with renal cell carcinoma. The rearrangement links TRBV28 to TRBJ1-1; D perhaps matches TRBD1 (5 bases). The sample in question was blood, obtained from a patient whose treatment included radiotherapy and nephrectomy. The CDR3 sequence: CASSFWGLTLIYTEAFF. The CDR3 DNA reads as TGTGCCAGCAGTTTTTGGGGGTTGACCCTAATATACACTGAAGCTTTCTTT.